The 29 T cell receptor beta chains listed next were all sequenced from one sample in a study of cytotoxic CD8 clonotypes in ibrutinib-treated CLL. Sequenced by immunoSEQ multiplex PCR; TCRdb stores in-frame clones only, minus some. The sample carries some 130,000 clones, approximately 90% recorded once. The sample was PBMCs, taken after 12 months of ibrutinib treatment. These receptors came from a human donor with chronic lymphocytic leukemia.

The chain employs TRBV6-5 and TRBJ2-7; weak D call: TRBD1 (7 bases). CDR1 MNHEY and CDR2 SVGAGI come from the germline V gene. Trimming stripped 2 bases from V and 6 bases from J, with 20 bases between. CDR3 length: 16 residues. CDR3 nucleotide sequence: TGTGCCAGCAGTTACAGGAGGGGGCTGAATCCGCCCGAGCAGTACTTC. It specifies CASSYRRGLNPPEQYF.

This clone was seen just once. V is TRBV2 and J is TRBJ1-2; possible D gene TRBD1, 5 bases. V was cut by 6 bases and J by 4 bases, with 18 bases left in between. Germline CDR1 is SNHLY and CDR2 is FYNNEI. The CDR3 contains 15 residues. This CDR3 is CASRTQGGEGYGYTF. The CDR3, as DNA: TGTGCCAGCAGGACCCAGGGAGGGGAGGGCTATGGCTACACCTTC.

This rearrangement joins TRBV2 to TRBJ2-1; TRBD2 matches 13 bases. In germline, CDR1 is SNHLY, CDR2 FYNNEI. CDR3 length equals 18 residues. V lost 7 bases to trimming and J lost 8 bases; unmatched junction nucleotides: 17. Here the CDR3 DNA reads TGTGCCAGCACCCCCTTGGGGGGGACTAGCGGGACGATCCATGAGCAGTTCTTC. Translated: CASTPLGGTSGTIHEQFF.

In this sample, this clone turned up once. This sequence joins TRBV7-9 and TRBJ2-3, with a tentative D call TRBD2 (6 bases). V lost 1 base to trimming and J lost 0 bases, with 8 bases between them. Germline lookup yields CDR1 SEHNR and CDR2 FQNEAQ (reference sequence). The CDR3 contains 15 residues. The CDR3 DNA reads TGTGCCAGCAGCTTAGTTAGCGGTAGCACAGATACGCAGTATTTT. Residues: CASSLVSGSTDTQYF.

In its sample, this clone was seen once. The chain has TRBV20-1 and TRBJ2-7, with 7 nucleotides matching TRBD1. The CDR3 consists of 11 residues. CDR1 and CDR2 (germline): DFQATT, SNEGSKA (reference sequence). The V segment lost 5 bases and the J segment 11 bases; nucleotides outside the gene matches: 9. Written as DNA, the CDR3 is TGCAGTGCTGGGGGTGAGACAGGGAAGTACTTC. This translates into CSAGGETGKYF.

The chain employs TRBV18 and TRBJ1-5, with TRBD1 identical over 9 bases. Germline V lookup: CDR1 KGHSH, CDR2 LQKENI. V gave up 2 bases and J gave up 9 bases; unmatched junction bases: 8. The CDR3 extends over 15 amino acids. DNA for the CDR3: TGTGCCAGCTCACCAGGGACAGGGACGATCTCGCCCCAGCATTTT. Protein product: CASSPGTGTISPQHF.

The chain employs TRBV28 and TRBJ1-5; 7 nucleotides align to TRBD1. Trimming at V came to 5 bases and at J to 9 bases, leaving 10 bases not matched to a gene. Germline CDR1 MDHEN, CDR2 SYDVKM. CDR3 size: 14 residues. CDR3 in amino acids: CASSPETGYRPQHF. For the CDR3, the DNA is TGTGCCAGCAGTCCTGAGACAGGGTATCGGCCCCAGCATTTT. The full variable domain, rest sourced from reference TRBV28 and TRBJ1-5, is DVKVTQSSRYLVKRTGEKVFLECVQDMDHENMFWYRQDPGLGLRLIYFSYDVKMKEKGDIPEGYSVSREKKERFSLILESASTNQTSMYLCASSPETGYRPQHFGDGTRLSIL.

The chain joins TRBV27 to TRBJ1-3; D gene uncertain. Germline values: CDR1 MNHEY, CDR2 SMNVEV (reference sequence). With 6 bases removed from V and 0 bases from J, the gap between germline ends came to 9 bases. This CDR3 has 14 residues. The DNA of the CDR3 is TGTGCCAGCAGACCCCTGATCTCTGGAAACACCATATATTTT. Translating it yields CASRPLISGNTIYF.

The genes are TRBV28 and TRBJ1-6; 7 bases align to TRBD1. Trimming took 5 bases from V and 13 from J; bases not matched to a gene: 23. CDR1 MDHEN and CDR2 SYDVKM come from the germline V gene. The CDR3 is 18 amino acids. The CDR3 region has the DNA TGTGCCAGCAGTCCGCGACAGGGCCCTTTGCGAATTTTAACCCCCCTCCACTTT. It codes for CASSPRQGPLRILTPLHF.

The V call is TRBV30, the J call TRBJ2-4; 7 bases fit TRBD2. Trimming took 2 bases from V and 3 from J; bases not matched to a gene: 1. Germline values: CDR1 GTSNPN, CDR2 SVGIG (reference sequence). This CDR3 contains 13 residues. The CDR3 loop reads CAWSPGGKNIQYF. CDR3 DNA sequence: TGTGCCTGGAGTCCGGGAGGCAAAAACATTCAGTACTTC.

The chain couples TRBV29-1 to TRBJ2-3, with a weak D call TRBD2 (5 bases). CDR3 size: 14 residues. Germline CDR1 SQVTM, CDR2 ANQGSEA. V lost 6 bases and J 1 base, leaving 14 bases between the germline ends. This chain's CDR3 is CSVRHPRGTDTQYF. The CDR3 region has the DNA TGCAGCGTCAGACATCCGAGGGGCACAGATACGCAGTATTTT.

The CDR3 is CASSGLAGEGEQFF. CDR3 in DNA: TGTGCCAGCAGTGGACTAGCGGGAGAGGGTGAGCAGTTCTTC. J is TRBJ2-1 and V is TRBV2; TRBD2 matches at 12 bases. CDR1 is SNHLY, CDR2 FYNNEI, per germline. The V segment lost 4 bases and the J segment 9 bases; nucleotides outside the gene matches: 4. The CDR3 loop spans 14 amino acids.

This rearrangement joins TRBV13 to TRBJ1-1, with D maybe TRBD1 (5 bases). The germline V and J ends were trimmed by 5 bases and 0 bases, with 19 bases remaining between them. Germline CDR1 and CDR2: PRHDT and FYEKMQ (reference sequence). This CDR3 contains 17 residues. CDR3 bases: TGTGCCAGCAGCCCACGAGGCGAGAAAGGGGTGAACACTGAAGCTTTCTTT. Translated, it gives CASSPRGEKGVNTEAFF.

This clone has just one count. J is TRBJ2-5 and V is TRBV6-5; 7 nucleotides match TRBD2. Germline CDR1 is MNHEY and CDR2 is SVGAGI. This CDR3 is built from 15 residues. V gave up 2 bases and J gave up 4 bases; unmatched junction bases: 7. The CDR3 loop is CASSYEAGKRETQYF. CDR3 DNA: TGTGCCAGCAGTTACGAAGCGGGGAAGAGAGAGACCCAGTACTTC.

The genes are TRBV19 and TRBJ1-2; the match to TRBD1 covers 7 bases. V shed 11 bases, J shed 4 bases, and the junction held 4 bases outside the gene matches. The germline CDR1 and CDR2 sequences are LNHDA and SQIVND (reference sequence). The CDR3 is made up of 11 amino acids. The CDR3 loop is CAVGQVYGYTF. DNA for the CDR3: TGTGCCGTTGGACAGGTCTATGGCTACACCTTC. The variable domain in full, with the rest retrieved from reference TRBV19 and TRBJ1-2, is DGGITQSPKYLFRKEGQNVTLSCEQNLNHDAMYWYRQDPGQGLRLIYYSQIVNDFQKGDIAEGYSVSREKKESFPLTVTSAQKNPTAFYLCAVGQVYGYTFGSGTRLTVV.

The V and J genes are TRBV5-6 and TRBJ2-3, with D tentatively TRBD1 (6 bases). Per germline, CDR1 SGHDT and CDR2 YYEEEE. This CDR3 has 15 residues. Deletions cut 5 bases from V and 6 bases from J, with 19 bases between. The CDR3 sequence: CASSPGTTVRDTQYF. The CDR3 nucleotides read TGTGCCAGCAGTCCAGGGACAACCGTCCGGGATACGCAGTATTTT.

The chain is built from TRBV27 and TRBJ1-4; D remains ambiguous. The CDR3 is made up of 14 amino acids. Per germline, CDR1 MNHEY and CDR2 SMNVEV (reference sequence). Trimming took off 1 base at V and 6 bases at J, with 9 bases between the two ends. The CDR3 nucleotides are TGTGCCAGCAGTTTATTTTCGGCGGATGAAAAACTGTTTTTT. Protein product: CASSLFSADEKLFF.

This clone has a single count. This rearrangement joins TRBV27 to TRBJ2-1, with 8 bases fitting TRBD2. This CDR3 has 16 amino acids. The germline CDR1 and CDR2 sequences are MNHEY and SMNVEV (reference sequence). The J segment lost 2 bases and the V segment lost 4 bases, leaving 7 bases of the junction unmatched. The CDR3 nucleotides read TGTGCCAGCAGTTCCTTAGCGGGGCCCGCCTACAATGAGCAGTTCTTC. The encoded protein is CASSSLAGPAYNEQFF.

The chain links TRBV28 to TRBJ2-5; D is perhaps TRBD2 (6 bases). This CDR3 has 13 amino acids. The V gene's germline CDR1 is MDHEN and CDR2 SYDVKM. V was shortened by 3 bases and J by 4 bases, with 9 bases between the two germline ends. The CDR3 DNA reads TGTGCCAGCAGTTTGGGGGGTTTAGAGACCCAGTACTTC. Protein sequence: CASSLGGLETQYF.

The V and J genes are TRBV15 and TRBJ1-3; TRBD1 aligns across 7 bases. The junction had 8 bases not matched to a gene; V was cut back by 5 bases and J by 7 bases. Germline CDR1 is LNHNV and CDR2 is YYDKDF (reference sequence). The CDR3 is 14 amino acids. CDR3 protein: CATSGHGQANTIYF. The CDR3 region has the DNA TGTGCCACCAGCGGCCACGGACAGGCGAACACCATATATTTT.

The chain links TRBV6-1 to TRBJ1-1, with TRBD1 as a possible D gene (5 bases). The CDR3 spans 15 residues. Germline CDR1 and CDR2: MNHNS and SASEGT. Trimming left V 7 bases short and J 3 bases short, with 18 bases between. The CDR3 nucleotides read TGTGCCAGCATCTTTTGGGCAGGGCCGGACACTGAAGCTTTCTTT. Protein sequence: CASIFWAGPDTEAFF.

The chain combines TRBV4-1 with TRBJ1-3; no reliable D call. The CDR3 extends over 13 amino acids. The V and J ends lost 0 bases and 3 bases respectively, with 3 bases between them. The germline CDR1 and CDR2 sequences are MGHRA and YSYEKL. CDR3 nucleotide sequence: TGCGCCAGCAGCCAAGACATTGGAAACACCATATATTTT. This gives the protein CASSQDIGNTIYF.

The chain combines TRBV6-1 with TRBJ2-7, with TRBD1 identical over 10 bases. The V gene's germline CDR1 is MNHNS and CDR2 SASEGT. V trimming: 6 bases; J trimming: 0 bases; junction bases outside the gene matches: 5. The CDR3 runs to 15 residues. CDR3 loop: CASRKGQGSSYEQYF. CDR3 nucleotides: TGTGCCAGCAGGAAGGGACAGGGGAGCTCCTACGAGCAGTACTTC.

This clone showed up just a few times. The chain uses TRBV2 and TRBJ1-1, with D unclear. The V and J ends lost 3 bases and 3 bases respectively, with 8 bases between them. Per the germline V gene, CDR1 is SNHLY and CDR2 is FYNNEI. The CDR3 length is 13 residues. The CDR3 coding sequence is TGTGCCAGCAGTGAGGATCGGGACACTGAAGCTTTCTTT. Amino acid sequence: CASSEDRDTEAFF. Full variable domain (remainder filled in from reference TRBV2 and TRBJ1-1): EPEVTQTPSHQVTQMGQEVILRCVPISNHLYFYWYRQILGQKVEFLVSFYNNEISEKSEIFDDQFSVERPDGSNFTLKIRSTKLEDSAMYFCASSEDRDTEAFFGQGTRLTVV.

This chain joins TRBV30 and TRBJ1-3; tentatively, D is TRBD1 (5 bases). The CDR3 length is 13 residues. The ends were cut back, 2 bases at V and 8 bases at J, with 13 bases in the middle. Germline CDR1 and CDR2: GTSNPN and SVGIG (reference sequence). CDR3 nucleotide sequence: TGTGCCTGGAGTTCCGGCAGGGACCACACCATATATTTT. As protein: CAWSSGRDHTIYF.

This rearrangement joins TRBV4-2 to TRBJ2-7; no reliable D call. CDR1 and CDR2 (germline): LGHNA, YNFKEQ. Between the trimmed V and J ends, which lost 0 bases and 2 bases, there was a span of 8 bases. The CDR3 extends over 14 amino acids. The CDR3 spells CASSQDVGPYEQYF. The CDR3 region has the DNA TGTGCCAGCAGCCAAGATGTGGGCCCCTACGAGCAGTACTTC.

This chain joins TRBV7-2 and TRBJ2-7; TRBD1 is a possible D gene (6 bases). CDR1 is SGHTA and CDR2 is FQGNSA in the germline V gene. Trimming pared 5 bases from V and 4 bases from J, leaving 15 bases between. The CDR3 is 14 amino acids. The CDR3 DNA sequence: TGTGCCAGCAGCCGTATCAGGGGCCTATACGAGCAGTACTTC. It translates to CASSRIRGLYEQYF.

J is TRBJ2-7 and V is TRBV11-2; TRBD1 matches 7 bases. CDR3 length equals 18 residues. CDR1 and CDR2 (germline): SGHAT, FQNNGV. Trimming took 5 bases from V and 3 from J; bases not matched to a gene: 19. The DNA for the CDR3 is TGTGCCAGCAGCCGATTTCCAAGACAGGACAGGAACCTCTACGAGCAGTACTTC. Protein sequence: CASSRFPRQDRNLYEQYF.

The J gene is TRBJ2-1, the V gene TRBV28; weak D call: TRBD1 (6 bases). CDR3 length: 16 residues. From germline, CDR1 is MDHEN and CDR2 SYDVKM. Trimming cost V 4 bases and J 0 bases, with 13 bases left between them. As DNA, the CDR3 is TGTGCCAGCAGTTCTACCGGGACATCCTCCTACAATGAGCAGTTCTTC. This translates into CASSSTGTSSYNEQFF. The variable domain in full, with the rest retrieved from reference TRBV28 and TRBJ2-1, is DVKVTQSSRYLVKRTGEKVFLECVQDMDHENMFWYRQDPGLGLRLIYFSYDVKMKEKGDIPEGYSVSREKKERFSLILESASTNQTSMYLCASSSTGTSSYNEQFFGPGTRLTVL.